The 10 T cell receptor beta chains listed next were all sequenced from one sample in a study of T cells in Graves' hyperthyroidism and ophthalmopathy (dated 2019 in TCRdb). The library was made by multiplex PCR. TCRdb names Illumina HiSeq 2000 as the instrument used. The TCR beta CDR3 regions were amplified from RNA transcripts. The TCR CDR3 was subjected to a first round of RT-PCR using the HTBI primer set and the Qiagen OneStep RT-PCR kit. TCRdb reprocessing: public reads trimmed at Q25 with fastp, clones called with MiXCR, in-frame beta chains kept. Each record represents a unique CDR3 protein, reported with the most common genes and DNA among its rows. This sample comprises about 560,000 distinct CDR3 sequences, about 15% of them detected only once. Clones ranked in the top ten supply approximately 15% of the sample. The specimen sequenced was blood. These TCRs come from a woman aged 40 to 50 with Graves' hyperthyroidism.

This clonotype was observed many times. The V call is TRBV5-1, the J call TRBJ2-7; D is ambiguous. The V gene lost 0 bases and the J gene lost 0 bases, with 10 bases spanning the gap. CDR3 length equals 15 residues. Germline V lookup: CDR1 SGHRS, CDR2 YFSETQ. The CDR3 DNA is TGCGCCAGCAGCTTGGCCCCAGAGAGCTCCTACGAGCAGTACTTC. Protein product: CASSLAPESSYEQYF.

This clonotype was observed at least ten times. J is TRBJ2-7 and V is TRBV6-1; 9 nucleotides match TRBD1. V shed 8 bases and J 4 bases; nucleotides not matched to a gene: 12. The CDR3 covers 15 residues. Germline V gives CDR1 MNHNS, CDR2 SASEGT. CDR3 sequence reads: CASREPGQGLYEQYF. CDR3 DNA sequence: TGTGCCAGCCGGGAGCCGGGACAGGGACTTTACGAGCAGTACTTC.

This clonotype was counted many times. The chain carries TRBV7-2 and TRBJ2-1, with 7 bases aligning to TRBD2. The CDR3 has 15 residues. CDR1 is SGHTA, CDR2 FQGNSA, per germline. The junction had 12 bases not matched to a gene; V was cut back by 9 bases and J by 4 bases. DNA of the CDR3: TGTGCCAGTAGGCGGGACTCCGGGGGGTACAATGAGCAGTTCTTC. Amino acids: CASRRDSGGYNEQFF.

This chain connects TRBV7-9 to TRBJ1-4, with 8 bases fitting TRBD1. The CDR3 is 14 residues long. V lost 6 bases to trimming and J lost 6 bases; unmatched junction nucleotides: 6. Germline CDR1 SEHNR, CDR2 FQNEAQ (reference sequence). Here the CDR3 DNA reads TGTGCCAGCAGTACGGACAGGGAATATGAAAAACTGTTTTTT. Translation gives CASSTDREYEKLFF.

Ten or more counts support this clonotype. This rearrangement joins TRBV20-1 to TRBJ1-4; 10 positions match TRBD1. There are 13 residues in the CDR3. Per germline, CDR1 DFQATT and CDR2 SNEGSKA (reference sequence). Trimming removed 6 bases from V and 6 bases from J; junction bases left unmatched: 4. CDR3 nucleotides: TGCAGTGCAACCGGGACAGGGGATGAAAAACTGTTTTTT. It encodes CSATGTGDEKLFF.

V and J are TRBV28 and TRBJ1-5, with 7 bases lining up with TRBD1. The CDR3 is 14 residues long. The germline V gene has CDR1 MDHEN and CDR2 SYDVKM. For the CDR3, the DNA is TGTGCTTCTCAACCAGGGGGTTCCAATCAGCCCCAGCATTTT. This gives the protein CASQPGGSNQPQHF.

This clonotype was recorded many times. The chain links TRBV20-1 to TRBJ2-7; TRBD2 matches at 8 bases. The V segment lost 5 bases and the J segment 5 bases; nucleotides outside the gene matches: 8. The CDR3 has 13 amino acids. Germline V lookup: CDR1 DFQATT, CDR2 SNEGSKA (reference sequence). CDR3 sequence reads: CSAGLLAGNEQYF. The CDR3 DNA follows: TGCAGTGCTGGACTTCTAGCGGGCAACGAGCAGTACTTC.

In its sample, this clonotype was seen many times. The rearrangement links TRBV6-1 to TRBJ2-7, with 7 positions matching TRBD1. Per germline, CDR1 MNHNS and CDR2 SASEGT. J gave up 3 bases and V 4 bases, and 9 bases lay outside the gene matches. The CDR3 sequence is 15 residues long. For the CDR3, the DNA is TGTGCCAGCAGTGGAGGGGATTACAGGGGCTACGAGCAGTACTTC. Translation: CASSGGDYRGYEQYF.

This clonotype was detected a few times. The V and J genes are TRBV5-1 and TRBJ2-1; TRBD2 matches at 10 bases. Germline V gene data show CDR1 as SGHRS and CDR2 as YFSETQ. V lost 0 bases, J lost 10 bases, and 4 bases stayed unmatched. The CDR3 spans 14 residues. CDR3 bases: TGCGCCAGCAGCTTGGGGACTAGCGGAGAAGAGCAGTTCTTC. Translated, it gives CASSLGTSGEEQFF.

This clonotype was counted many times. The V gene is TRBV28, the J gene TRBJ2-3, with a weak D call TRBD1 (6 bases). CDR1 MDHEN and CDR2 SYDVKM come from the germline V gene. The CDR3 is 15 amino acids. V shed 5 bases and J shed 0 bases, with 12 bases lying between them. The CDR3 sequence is CASSRQAVSTDTQYF. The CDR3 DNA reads TGTGCCAGCAGTCGACAGGCCGTCAGCACAGATACGCAGTATTTT.